These 9 T cell receptor beta chains came from one sample sequenced in a study of control samples from healthy donors and cancer patients. Only in-frame clones appear in the TCRdb table, and some are missing; sequencing was by immunoSEQ multiplex PCR. The sample records over 150,000 clones, under 95% being singletons. Source material: blood. The receptors were gathered from a young woman in good health.

The chain combines TRBV28 with TRBJ1-5; 7 bases map to TRBD1. There are 15 residues in the CDR3. CDR1 and CDR2 from the germline V gene are MDHEN and SYDVKM. Trimming cost V 7 bases and J 2 bases; bases outside gene matches: 8. CDR3 amino acids: CASIPGGFGNQPQHF. The CDR3 nucleotides read TGTGCCAGCATCCCAGGGGGATTTGGCAATCAGCCCCAGCATTTT.

About this clone itself: Other DNA sequences from this sample encode an identical CDR3 as well. The gene calls are TRBV18 and TRBJ1-1; perhaps TRBD1 as D (5 bases). V dropped 3 bases and J dropped 3 bases, with 5 bases sitting between them. The CDR3 runs 12 residues. Germline assignment: CDR1 KGHSH and CDR2 LQKENI. Here the CDR3 reads CASSPGDTEAFF. The CDR3 bases are TGTGCCAGCTCACCGGGGGACACTGAAGCTTTCTTT.

The rearrangement uses TRBV6-4 and TRBJ2-1; the D call may be TRBD1 or TRBD2 (6 bases each). The CDR3 has 15 residues. The V end lost 3 bases, the J end lost 5 bases, and 14 bases lay between the germline ends. CDR1 and CDR2 from the germline V gene are MRHNA and SNTAGT. The CDR3 region is CASSEGAGPNNEQFF. As DNA, the CDR3 is TGTGCCAGCAGTGAGGGGGCGGGGCCCAACAATGAGCAGTTCTTC.

This sequence joins TRBV10-1 and TRBJ2-1; TRBD2 aligns across 16 bases. J gave up 5 bases and V 6 bases, and 7 bases lay outside the gene matches. CDR1 and CDR2 (germline): WNHNN, SYGVQD (reference sequence). This CDR3 is built from 17 residues. The CDR3 reads CASSDPGLAGGNNEQFF. The CDR3 DNA reads as TGCGCCAGCAGCGATCCGGGACTAGCGGGGGGGAACAATGAGCAGTTCTTC.

V gene TRBV9 combines with J gene TRBJ2-1; unclear D gene. Trimming pared 3 bases from V and 0 bases from J, leaving 10 bases between. This CDR3 has 15 residues. Germline CDR1 SGDLS, CDR2 YYNGEE. The CDR3 sequence: CASSGDSLSYNEQFF. The CDR3 region has the DNA TGTGCCAGCAGCGGGGATTCTCTCTCCTACAATGAGCAGTTCTTC.

This clone was observed once. V gene TRBV7-9 combines with J gene TRBJ1-6, with D possibly matching TRBD1 (5 bases). The CDR3 spans 14 residues. V lost 11 bases and J lost 8, with 19 bases in between. The germline gives CDR1 SEHNR, CDR2 FQNEAQ (reference sequence). CDR3 sequence (DNA): TGTGCCCTTGGGCGGGGCTCCAATGATTCACCCCTCCACTTT. Translation: CALGRGSNDSPLHF.

CDR3 region: CASSSGQGYSPLHF. The CDR3 DNA is TGTGCCAGCAGCTCCGGACAGGGGTATTCACCCCTCCACTTT. The chain carries TRBV7-9 and TRBJ1-6; TRBD1 matches 9 bases. V shed 4 bases and J 8 bases; nucleotides not matched to a gene: 3. The CDR3 loop spans 14 amino acids. The germline V gene has CDR1 SEHNR and CDR2 FQNEAQ (reference sequence).

The V and J genes are TRBV3-1 (or the pseudogene TRBV3-2) and TRBJ1-1; D gene uncertain. Germline CDR1 reads LGHDT; CDR2 reads YNNKEL (reference sequence). The CDR3 has 15 amino acids. The V end was cut by 2 bases, the J end by 1 base, with 11 bases between. CDR3: CASSQTDTPNTEAFF. CDR3 bases: TGTGCCAGCAGCCAAACCGACACCCCGAACACTGAAGCTTTCTTT.

CDR3 sequence reads: CASSDPAGAGGYTDTQYF. The CDR3 bases are TGTGCCAGCAGTGACCCCGCCGGGGCGGGGGGATACACAGATACGCAGTATTTT. The chain joins TRBV25-1 to TRBJ2-3; TRBD2 matches at 8 bases. The CDR3 spans 18 residues. CDR1 is MGHDK and CDR2 is SYGVNS in the germline V gene. With V trimmed by 3 bases and J by 2 bases, 13 bases remained unmatched.